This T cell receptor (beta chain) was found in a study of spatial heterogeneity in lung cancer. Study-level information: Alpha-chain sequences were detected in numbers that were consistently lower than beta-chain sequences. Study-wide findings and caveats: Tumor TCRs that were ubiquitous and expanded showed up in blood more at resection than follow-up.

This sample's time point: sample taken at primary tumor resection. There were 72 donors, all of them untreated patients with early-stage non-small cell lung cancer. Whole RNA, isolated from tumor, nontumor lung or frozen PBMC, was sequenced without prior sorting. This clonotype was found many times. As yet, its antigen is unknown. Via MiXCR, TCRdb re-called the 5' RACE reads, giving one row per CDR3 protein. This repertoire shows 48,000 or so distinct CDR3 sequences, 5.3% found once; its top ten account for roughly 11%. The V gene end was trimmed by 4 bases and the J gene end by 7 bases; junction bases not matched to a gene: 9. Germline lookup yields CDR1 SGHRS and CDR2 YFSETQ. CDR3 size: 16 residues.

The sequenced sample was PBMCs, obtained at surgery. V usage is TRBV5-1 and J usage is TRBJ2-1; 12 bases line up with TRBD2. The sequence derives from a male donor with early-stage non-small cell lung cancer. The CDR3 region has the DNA TGCGCCAGCAGCCGTGAGACTAGCGGGAGTTGGAATGAGCAGTTCTTC. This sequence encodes CASSRETSGSWNEQFF.